The entry below gives a single TCR beta chain sequence along with its context. Its antigen is not known. The data originate from a study of cytotoxic CD8 clonotypes in ibrutinib-treated CLL. The overall study: Across the patients, about a dozen were relapsed/refractory, around 16 treatment-naive and about 17 IGHV unmutated. Study-wide points: On treatment, the uncommon public clonotypes contracted or remained stable. Investigators sampled sustained-remission and progressing patients at differing times. Patients showed higher baseline clonality than age-matched healthy donors, and it tracked circulating CD8+ T-cell counts.

Using immunoSEQ multiplex PCR, the repertoire was profiled, and TCRdb retains in-frame clones only, with some absent. In the table there are under 150,000 clones, around four fifths of which are singletons. Per the germline V gene, CDR1 is LGHNA and CDR2 is YSLEER. Between the trimmed V and J ends, which lost 3 bases and 7 bases, there was a span of 15 bases. CDR3 length: 15 amino acids. This rearrangement joins TRBV4-3 to TRBJ1-4, with D hard to call. The receptor comes from a human donor with chronic lymphocytic leukemia. The source material was PBMCs, sampled after 24 months of ibrutinib treatment. CDR3 sequence (DNA): TGCGCCAGCAGCCAGGCCCGAGGAGGTTTTGAAAAACTGTTTTTT. Its protein product is CASSQARGGFEKLFF.